These 14 T cell receptor beta chains came from one sample sequenced in a study of OX40 agonist ivuxolimab in advanced cancers. Assay used: immunoSEQ multiplex PCR; TCRdb lists only in-frame clones, some missing. The data contain fewer than 120,000 clones, approximately 90% of them seen just once; the ten biggest clones take up about 0.25%. The input for sequencing was CD4+ or CD8+ T cells sorted from blood, taken in a trial of the OX40 agonist ivuxolimab. The source of these receptors is an adult with an advanced solid tumor such as melanoma, head and neck, liver or kidney cancer.

The chain's CDR3 is CASSVPGRDGYTF. CDR3 sequence (DNA): TGTGCCAGCAGCGTGCCAGGGCGGGATGGCTACACCTTC. The chain carries TRBV5-6 and TRBJ1-2; D might be TRBD1 (5 bases). The CDR3 totals 13 residues. Germline loops: CDR1 SGHDT, CDR2 YYEEEE. V was cut by 4 bases and J by 6 bases, with 13 bases left in between.

This chain connects TRBV18 to TRBJ2-2; D is perhaps TRBD1 (5 bases). The germline gives CDR1 KGHSH, CDR2 LQKENI. The CDR3 has 17 amino acids. V gave up 0 bases and J gave up 4 bases, with 15 bases separating them. CDR3 DNA: TGTGCCAGCTCACCACCGCTGGACATCAGGGTCACCGGGGAGCTGTTTTTT. This translates into CASSPPLDIRVTGELFF.

The chain recombines TRBV5-1 with TRBJ2-1; 10 bases are shared with TRBD2. CDR1 SGHRS and CDR2 YFSETQ come from the germline V gene. V trimming: 3 bases; J trimming: 8 bases; junction bases outside the gene matches: 8. CDR3 length: 15 residues. CDR3 nucleotides: TGCGCCAGCAGCTGGCCTAGCGGGGGTTGGGATGAGCAGTTCTTC. This encodes CASSWPSGGWDEQFF.

This clone was counted only a few times. This chain links TRBV6-5 with TRBJ1-1, with 8 bases identical to TRBD1. The CDR3 is 15 amino acids. CDR1 and CDR2 from the germline V gene are MNHEY and SVGAGI. Germline trimming cut 4 bases from V and 3 bases from J; bases unmatched to any gene: 7. The CDR3 protein is CASSSWTGRDTEAFF. The CDR3, as DNA: TGTGCCAGCAGTTCGTGGACAGGGAGGGACACTGAAGCTTTCTTT.

As to this clone: Other DNA sequences of this sample code for an identical CDR3. This chain links TRBV27 with TRBJ1-4, with a possible D match to TRBD1 (5 bases). V lost 8 bases, J lost 8 bases, and 15 bases lay in between. Germline values: CDR1 MNHEY, CDR2 SMNVEV (reference sequence). The length of the CDR3 is 13 residues. CDR3 in amino acids: CASRGTGREKLFF. Written as DNA, the CDR3 is TGTGCCAGCCGGGGGACGGGACGGGAAAAACTGTTTTTT.

The chain employs TRBV18 and TRBJ1-1; 7 bases are a match to TRBD1. The germline V gene has CDR1 KGHSH and CDR2 LQKENI. CDR3 length: 13 residues. V was pared by 4 bases and J by 6 bases, with 5 bases of the junction left unmatched. The CDR3 coding sequence is TGTGCCAGCTCACACAGACAGGGCGCTGAAGCTTTCTTT. This encodes CASSHRQGAEAFF.

This sequence joins TRBV4-1 and TRBJ2-7; the D is unclear. Germline-derived CDR1 and CDR2 are MGHRA and YSYEKL. CDR3 size: 14 residues. V was clipped by 0 bases and J by 3 bases, with 9 bases between them. The CDR3, as DNA: TGCGCCAGCAGCCAAGAGCGGTACCTCTACGAGCAGTACTTC. Its protein is CASSQERYLYEQYF.

The rearrangement links TRBV25-1 to TRBJ2-5, with unresolved D. V gave up 5 bases and J gave up 1 base, with 8 bases separating them. Germline lookup yields CDR1 MGHDK and CDR2 SYGVNS. CDR3 length: 13 residues. CDR3 amino acids: CASSRTLQETQYF. CDR3 coding DNA: TGTGCCAGCAGTAGGACCCTCCAAGAGACCCAGTACTTC.

The chain carries TRBV9 and TRBJ2-1; 9 bases line up with TRBD2. The CDR3 contains 15 residues. The germline V gene has CDR1 SGDLS and CDR2 YYNGEE. V was pared by 3 bases and J by 7 bases, with 8 bases of the junction left unmatched. This chain's CDR3 is CASSDSKAGGNEQFF. CDR3 bases: TGTGCCAGCAGCGATTCAAAGGCGGGAGGGAATGAGCAGTTCTTC.

About this clone: The junction differs from germline at one of its ends, possibly a read error. CDR3 coding DNA: TGTGCTAGCAGCTTAGCGCCGCGGGATGAGCAGTTCTTC. This sequence encodes CASSLAPRDEQFF. The genes are TRBV7-7 and TRBJ2-1; D possibly corresponds to TRBD2 (5 bases). Germline V lookup: CDR1 SSHAT, CDR2 FNYEAQ (reference sequence). CDR3 length: 13 amino acids.

The CDR3 nucleotides are TGTGCCAGCAGCTTAACCCCGAACACTGAAGCTTTCTTT. It codes for CASSLTPNTEAFF. This sequence joins TRBV7-2 and TRBJ1-1; no definite D call. Germline V CDR1 and CDR2: SGHTA, FQGNSA. V gave up 2 bases and J gave up 1 base, with 5 bases separating them. The CDR3 runs to 13 residues.

The gene calls are TRBV11-2 and TRBJ2-7; D may be TRBD2 (5 bases). The V end lost 1 base, the J end lost 0 bases, and 10 bases lay between the germline ends. This CDR3 has 15 residues. The germline V gene encodes CDR1 SGHAT and CDR2 FQNNGV. Written as DNA, the CDR3 is TGTGCCAGCAGCTTAGGAAGCGGCTTCTCCTACGAGCAGTACTTC. This translates into CASSLGSGFSYEQYF.

The chain links TRBV6-5 to TRBJ2-5; 7 positions match TRBD1. The CDR3 extends over 12 amino acids. The junction had 3 bases not matched to a gene; V was cut back by 6 bases and J by 5 bases. From germline, CDR1 is MNHEY and CDR2 SVGAGI. In nucleotides, the CDR3 is TGTGCCAGCAGGACAGGGTTGGAGACCCAGTACTTC. This codes for CASRTGLETQYF.

In regard to this clone: An end of the junction differs from the germline gene, which may be a read error. The chain recombines TRBV11-2 with TRBJ2-7; the match to TRBD1 covers 9 bases. Germline V lookup: CDR1 SGHAT, CDR2 FQNNGV. The CDR3 has 12 residues. For the CDR3, the DNA is TGTGCCAGCAGCTCATACCGCCGGGACAGGGTCTTC. Translated, it gives CASSSYRRDRVF.